The 15 T cell receptor beta chains below all came from one sample that was sequenced in a study of early T cells in non-severe SARS-CoV-2 infection. From the 5' RACE reads, TCRdb called clonotypes with MiXCR, one entry per CDR3 protein. This sample has 90,000 to 120,000 distinct CDR3 sequences, with about 12% found just once. The sequencing sample was made of whole blood. The receptors were gathered from an adult who was a healthcare worker with PCR-confirmed SARS-CoV-2 infection or an uninfected control (not recorded which).

V and J are TRBV6-1 and TRBJ1-2; TRBD1 agrees at 7 bases. Germline assignment: CDR1 MNHNS and CDR2 SASEGT. After removal of 4 bases from V and 7 bases from J, the junction contained 9 bases not matched to a gene. This CDR3 comprises 14 residues. CDR3 region: CASSADRLSSGYTF. CDR3 nucleotide sequence: TGTGCCAGCAGTGCGGACAGGCTCTCATCTGGCTACACCTTC.

This clonotype was seen ten or more times. This chain uses TRBV28 with TRBJ2-2; D is possibly TRBD1 (5 bases). This CDR3 has 13 amino acids. In germline, CDR1 is MDHEN, CDR2 SYDVKM. Deletions cut 1 base from V and 5 bases from J, with 5 bases between. The CDR3 loop is CASSLSGTGELFF. In nucleotides, the CDR3 is TGTGCCAGCAGTTTATCAGGGACCGGGGAGCTGTTTTTT.

The chain couples TRBV29-1 to TRBJ2-4, with no clear D. The CDR3 loop spans 14 amino acids. From germline, CDR1 is SQVTM and CDR2 ANQGSEA. The V end was cut by 5 bases, the J end by 0 bases, with 11 bases between. The CDR3 DNA sequence: TGCAGCGTTACCTCCATGGGAGCCAAAAACATTCAGTACTTC. Translated: CSVTSMGAKNIQYF.

This clonotype was recorded a few times. The rearrangement uses TRBV10-3 and TRBJ2-5, with 9 bases aligning to TRBD1. Unmatched junction bases numbered 8, after V lost 8 bases and J lost 7 bases. Per germline, CDR1 ENHRY and CDR2 SYGVKD. This CDR3 is 13 amino acids long. The CDR3 sequence is CAIAGTGHGTQYF. In DNA form, the CDR3 reads TGTGCCATCGCCGGGACAGGGCATGGGACCCAGTACTTC.

Of note for this clonotype: The conserved phenylalanine or tryptophan is not found at the CDR3 terminus, so this likely reflects a read error. The chain links TRBV12-3 or TRBV12-4 to TRBJ1-1, with TRBD1 identical over 7 bases. Trimming cost V 3 bases and J 3 bases; bases outside gene matches: 7. The CDR3 is made up of 15 amino acids. The CDR3 nucleotides read TGTGCCAGCAGTTTGGTGACAGGGCGAGACACTGAAGCTTTCTCT. Its protein is CASSLVTGRDTEAFS.

This clonotype has just one count. This chain connects TRBV4-2 to TRBJ2-5; TRBD1 aligns across 9 bases. CDR1 is LGHNA and CDR2 is YNFKEQ in the germline V gene. The V and J ends lost 5 bases and 2 bases, in that order; junction bases with no gene match: 18. The CDR3 totals 19 residues. The CDR3 protein is CASSGRQGGLQPIQETQYF. The CDR3 region has the DNA TGTGCCAGCAGCGGACGACAGGGGGGGCTTCAGCCCATTCAAGAGACCCAGTACTTC.

This clonotype was recorded a few times. This rearrangement joins TRBV12-3 or TRBV12-4 to TRBJ2-3; D might be TRBD2 (5 bases). V shed 2 bases and J shed 5 bases, with 11 bases lying between them. CDR3 size: 14 residues. The CDR3 DNA sequence: TGTGCCAGCAGTTTAAGAGGGCGGCAAGATACGCAGTATTTT. Translated, it gives CASSLRGRQDTQYF.

This clonotype was seen a handful of times. J is TRBJ2-7 and V is TRBV12-3 or TRBV12-4, with 8 bases matching TRBD2. After removal of 6 bases from V and 5 bases from J, the junction contained 12 bases not matched to a gene. The CDR3 contains 15 residues. The CDR3 is CASSLRGSGRNEQYF. The DNA for the CDR3 is TGTGCCAGCAGCCTGAGGGGGAGCGGGAGAAACGAGCAGTACTTC.

V is TRBV6-1 and J is TRBJ1-5, with unresolved D. This CDR3 has 18 amino acids. Trimming took 2 bases from V and 0 from J, leaving 17 bases between them. From germline, CDR1 is MNHNS and CDR2 SASEGT. Here the CDR3 reads CASSELSLSYYSNQPQHF. The CDR3 region has the DNA TGTGCCAGCAGTGAATTAAGTCTCAGTTATTATAGCAATCAGCCCCAGCATTTT.

Many counts were recorded for this clonotype. The chain uses TRBV20-1 and TRBJ1-3; D remains unclear. V gave up 0 bases and J gave up 6 bases, with 15 bases separating them. Germline V gives CDR1 DFQATT, CDR2 SNEGSKA (reference sequence). The CDR3 length is 15 residues. This CDR3 reads CSARDSRSTENTIYF. The CDR3 nucleotides are TGCAGTGCTAGAGATAGTAGGAGTACTGAAAACACCATATATTTT.

J is TRBJ2-3 and V is TRBV4-2; a possible D gene is TRBD2 (7 bases). This CDR3 is 15 amino acids long. V was pared by 0 bases and J by 8 bases, with 15 bases between. In germline, CDR1 is LGHNA, CDR2 YNFKEQ. CDR3 amino acids: CASSQDAGGGGTQYF. The CDR3 DNA reads TGTGCCAGCAGCCAAGATGCCGGGGGCGGGGGTACGCAGTATTTT.

This sequence joins TRBV7-9 and TRBJ2-7, with 10 bases aligning to TRBD2. Germline V CDR1 and CDR2: SEHNR, FQNEAQ (reference sequence). The J segment lost 4 bases and the V segment lost 4 bases, leaving 4 bases of the junction unmatched. The CDR3 sequence is 14 residues long. The CDR3 coding sequence is TGTGCCAGCAGCTCCCCGGGACTAGCGTACGAGCAGTACTTC. The encoded protein is CASSSPGLAYEQYF.

This clonotype has a count of ten or more. The chain recombines TRBV25-1 with TRBJ2-7; the D call may be TRBD1 or TRBD2 (6 bases each). The V end lost 7 bases, the J end lost 8 bases, and 15 bases lay between the germline ends. This CDR3 is built from 12 residues. CDR1 and CDR2 from the germline V gene are MGHDK and SYGVNS. The CDR3, as DNA: TGTGCCAGCACAGGGCTGGGGGGCCAGCAGTACTTC. Its protein is CASTGLGGQQYF.

The rearrangement links TRBV20-1 to TRBJ2-7; possible D gene TRBD2, 7 bases. V lost 2 bases and J lost 2, with 10 bases in between. This CDR3 has 13 amino acids. Germline values: CDR1 DFQATT, CDR2 SNEGSKA (reference sequence). This CDR3 reads CSARWGGPYEQYF. The CDR3 nucleotides are TGCAGTGCTAGATGGGGGGGGCCCTACGAGCAGTACTTC.

The V gene is TRBV5-1, the J gene TRBJ2-1; the match to TRBD2 covers 12 bases. The V gene end was trimmed by 2 bases and the J gene end by 7 bases; junction bases not matched to a gene: 7. CDR1 is SGHRS and CDR2 is YFSETQ in the germline V gene. CDR3 length: 16 amino acids. CDR3 residues: CASSFLAGGPENEQFF. The CDR3 nucleotides are TGCGCCAGCAGCTTCCTAGCGGGGGGGCCGGAGAATGAGCAGTTCTTC.